The T cell receptor beta chain described here comes from a study of blood T cell repertoires in COVID-19. Trimming removed 1 base from V and 3 bases from J, with 13 bases in between. The CDR3 is 15 residues long. The V gene's germline CDR1 is MGHRA and CDR2 YSYEKL. This clone has just one count. Using immunoSEQ multiplex PCR, the repertoire was profiled, and TCRdb retains in-frame clones only, with some absent. The table records about 27,000 clones, around 66% of them present only once. The sample comprised peripheral blood. The origin of this receptor is a man aged 55 to 70 with active or convalescent COVID-19. This chain uses TRBV4-1 with TRBJ2-7; no reliable D call. The chain's CDR3 is CASSQGGQTYYEQYF. The CDR3 DNA is TGCGCCAGCAGCCAAGGTGGGCAGACCTACTACGAGCAGTACTTC.